The 14 T cell receptor beta chains listed next were all sequenced from one sample in a study of cytomegalovirus exposure and HLA in healthy donors (dated by TCRdb to 2016 to 2017). The library relied on the immunoSEQ multiplex PCR assay. For the multiplex PCR, a mixture combining 60 forward primers for TCR Vbeta segments and 13 reverse primers for TCR Jbeta segments was used. The table was pulled from immuneACCESS by TCRdb, which kept in-frame rearrangements only. Such tables lose some clones; where checked, under half of the loss comes from unresolved V genes, and the rest has no known cause. The sample table lists 170,000 or so clones, under 80% of them with a count of one. The biggest ten clones account for about 13% of the sample. Sequencing was carried out using PBMCs. These receptors all come from a woman aged 45-59 years in good health and CMV-seropositive.

This clone was picked up a small number of times. The chain couples TRBV19 to TRBJ2-5, with 8 positions matching TRBD2. The V gene's germline CDR1 is LNHDA and CDR2 SQIVND (reference sequence). The CDR3 loop spans 16 amino acids. Unmatched junction bases numbered 11, after V lost 7 bases and J lost 1 base. CDR3 in DNA: TGTGCCAGTAATAGCGGGGAGCGCCTATTCCAAGAGACCCAGTACTTC. This sequence encodes CASNSGERLFQETQYF.

This clone was found a few times. This chain joins TRBV13 and TRBJ2-1; 7 bases fit TRBD2. Germline CDR1 PRHDT, CDR2 FYEKMQ (reference sequence). CDR3 length: 15 amino acids. V shed 4 bases, J shed 4 bases, and the junction held 7 bases outside the gene matches. CDR3 protein: CASSSGSGPYNEQFF. The CDR3 nucleotides are TGTGCCAGCAGCTCCGGTAGCGGGCCGTACAATGAGCAGTTCTTC.

V is TRBV6-5 and J is TRBJ1-1, with D possibly being TRBD1 (5 bases). CDR1 and CDR2 from the germline V gene are MNHEY and SVGAGI. The CDR3 totals 13 residues. Trimming removed 8 bases at V and 1 base at J, with 11 bases between. CDR3 coding DNA: TGTGCCAGCGGTCCAACAGGGAACACTGAAGCTTTCTTT. Its protein product is CASGPTGNTEAFF.

The chain joins TRBV19 to TRBJ2-7; TRBD1 agrees at 8 bases. Trimming at V came to 3 bases and at J to 0 bases, leaving 4 bases not matched to a gene. The CDR3 has 15 amino acids. Germline V gene data show CDR1 as LNHDA and CDR2 as SQIVND (reference sequence). The CDR3 protein is CASSIGTGNSYEQYF. CDR3 coding DNA: TGTGCCAGTAGTATCGGGACAGGCAACTCCTACGAGCAGTACTTC.

This clone was seen a handful of times. V gene TRBV7-9 combines with J gene TRBJ1-4, with D uncertain. Trimming cost V 3 bases and J 3 bases, with 11 bases left between them. Germline-derived CDR1 and CDR2 are SEHNR and FQNEAQ (reference sequence). CDR3 length: 15 residues. This chain's CDR3 is CASSFFLGSNEKLFF. The CDR3 nucleotides are TGTGCCAGCAGCTTTTTTCTCGGGTCTAATGAAAAACTGTTTTTT. The full variable domain, completed using reference TRBV7-9 and TRBJ1-4, is DTGVSQNPRHKITKRGQNVTFRCDPISEHNRLYWYRQTLGQGPEFLTYFQNEAQLEKSRLLSDRFSAERPKGSFSTLEIQRTEQGDSAMYLCASSFFLGSNEKLFFGSGTQLSVL.

The chain has TRBV6-1 and TRBJ1-2; D possibly corresponds to TRBD1 (5 bases). Trimming left V 5 bases short and J 3 bases short, with 16 bases between. This CDR3 contains 15 residues. CDR1 is MNHNS, CDR2 SASEGT, per germline. The CDR3 reads CASSPERKGYYGYTF. Written as DNA, the CDR3 is TGTGCCAGCAGTCCTGAAAGAAAGGGGTACTATGGCTACACCTTC.

The rearrangement uses TRBV9 and TRBJ2-7, with D maybe TRBD1 (6 bases). Germline V gene sequence: CDR1 SGDLS, CDR2 YYNGEE. This CDR3 spans 14 amino acids. The ends were cut back, 3 bases at V and 0 bases at J, with 10 bases in the middle. CDR3 loop: CASSAGDTSYEQYF. CDR3 DNA sequence: TGTGCCAGCAGCGCAGGGGACACCTCCTACGAGCAGTACTTC.

This clone has only a few counts. The genes are TRBV29-1 and TRBJ2-7, with TRBD1 matching 9 bases. The CDR3 has 14 residues. Germline CDR1 reads SQVTM; CDR2 reads ANQGSEA. J lost 6 bases, V lost 6 bases, and 12 bases had no gene match. The CDR3 loop reads CSVTGQGGFGEQYF. The CDR3 region has the DNA TGCAGCGTGACGGGACAGGGAGGATTCGGCGAGCAGTACTTC.

V is TRBV28 and J is TRBJ2-3; 10 bases fit TRBD2. This CDR3 region has 15 residues. Germline CDR1 is MDHEN and CDR2 is SYDVKM. After removal of 10 bases from V and 6 bases from J, the junction contained 13 bases not matched to a gene. CDR3 amino acids: CATKLAGARMDTQYF. The CDR3 DNA sequence: TGTGCCACCAAGCTAGCGGGGGCGAGGATGGATACGCAGTATTTT.

The table lists this clone with a few counts. The V and J genes are TRBV6-1 and TRBJ2-2, with 7 nucleotides matching TRBD1. The CDR3 runs to 14 residues. The V gene's germline CDR1 is MNHNS and CDR2 SASEGT. V gave up 4 bases and J gave up 5 bases; unmatched junction bases: 4. The DNA for the CDR3 is TGTGCCAGCAGTGCGAACAGGGGAACCGGGGAGCTGTTTTTT. The encoded protein is CASSANRGTGELFF.

V and J are TRBV11-2 and TRBJ1-1, with TRBD1 as a possible D gene (5 bases). Germline V gene lookup returns CDR1 SGHAT and CDR2 FQNNGV. The CDR3 covers 16 residues. Trimming shortened V by 1 base and J by 0 bases, and 12 bases separated the two germline ends. CDR3 coding DNA: TGTGCCAGCAGCTTAGGCAGGGTTCCTATGAACACTGAAGCTTTCTTT. Amino acid sequence: CASSLGRVPMNTEAFF.

The rearrangement links TRBV21-1 to TRBJ1-2; the table's D call, TRBD1, has no DNA check behind it. TRBV21-1 is recorded as a pseudogene. CDR3 size: 14 residues. CDR3 nucleotide sequence: TGTGCCAGCAGCAAAGGTCAGGGGATGTATGGCTACACCTTC. Its translation is CASSKGQGMYGYTF.

This clone occurred a few times. The chain couples TRBV19 to TRBJ1-2, with 10 bases identical to TRBD1. This CDR3 is 17 amino acids long. CDR1 is LNHDA and CDR2 is SQIVND in the germline V gene (reference sequence). V shed 4 bases and J 0 bases; nucleotides not matched to a gene: 8. This CDR3 is CASSTGTGVFTNYGYTF. The CDR3 DNA is TGTGCCAGTAGTACCGGGACAGGGGTGTTTACTAACTATGGCTACACCTTC.

The chain couples TRBV27 to TRBJ1-3, with a weak D call TRBD1 (5 bases). Trimming shortened V by 4 bases and J by 0 bases, and 22 bases separated the two germline ends. Germline assignment: CDR1 MNHEY and CDR2 SMNVEV (reference sequence). The CDR3 consists of 19 residues. The CDR3 here is CASSSRQSRTSISGNTIYF. The CDR3 nucleotides are TGTGCCAGCAGTTCCAGACAGTCCCGTACTAGCATCTCTGGAAACACCATATATTTT.